The 28 T cell receptor beta chains reported below all come from one sample, sequenced in a study of blood T cells in healthy people across ages. For the second PCR, which ran for about 6 to 11 cycles, a sample-barcoded 5' primer and a J-beta primer mix were used. From the 5' RACE reads, TCRdb called clonotypes with MiXCR, one entry per CDR3 protein. Of about 1,400,000 distinct CDR3 sequences listed, about 43% are singletons. Material: blood. The source is a woman between 18 and 29 years old in good health.

This clonotype has just a few counts. The rearrangement uses TRBV29-1 and TRBJ2-5, with 9 bases aligning to TRBD2. This CDR3 region has 14 residues. Germline assignment: CDR1 SQVTM and CDR2 ANQGSEA. The V and J ends lost 6 bases and 2 bases, in that order; junction bases with no gene match: 7. CDR3 amino acids: CSVKRLAGQETQYF. The CDR3 DNA follows: TGCAGCGTCAAAAGGCTAGCGGGGCAAGAGACCCAGTACTTC.

The rearrangement joins TRBV5-1 to TRBJ2-1, with 9 bases matching TRBD2. The length of the CDR3 is 14 residues. V shed 4 bases, J shed 8 bases, and the junction held 7 bases outside the gene matches. Germline V gives CDR1 SGHRS, CDR2 YFSETQ. CDR3 in amino acids: CASSVETSGDEQFF. In DNA form, the CDR3 reads TGCGCCAGCAGCGTGGAGACTAGCGGAGATGAGCAGTTCTTC. The entire variable domain, with the rest obtained from reference TRBV5-1 and TRBJ2-1, is as follows: KAGVTQTPRYLIKTRGQQVTLSCSPISGHRSVSWYQQTPGQGLQFLFEYFSETQRNKGNFPGRFSGRQFSNSRSEMNVSTLELGDSALYLCASSVETSGDEQFFGPGTRLTVL.

This clonotype appeared a few times. The chain uses TRBV15 and TRBJ1-2; D gene unclear. The CDR3 sequence is 13 residues long. Trimming pared 0 bases from V and 4 bases from J, leaving 6 bases between. Germline CDR1 and CDR2: LNHNV and YYDKDF (reference sequence). The CDR3 region has the DNA TGTGCCACCAGCAGAGATCGCGGCTATGGCTACACCTTC. It specifies CATSRDRGYGYTF.

The table lists this clonotype with a few counts. The V and J genes are TRBV5-1 and TRBJ2-1; the D gene could be TRBD1 or TRBD2 (7 bases each). Trimming shortened V by 4 bases and J by 5 bases, and 16 bases separated the two germline ends. Germline V gene lookup returns CDR1 SGHRS and CDR2 YFSETQ. The CDR3 length is 15 residues. CDR3 sequence reads: CASSPGRGPDNEQFF. In DNA form, the CDR3 reads TGCGCCAGCAGCCCGGGGAGGGGGCCGGACAATGAGCAGTTCTTC.

The chain has TRBV5-1 and TRBJ2-1; no clear D. The CDR3 totals 12 residues. The V end was cut by 4 bases, the J end by 7 bases, with 9 bases between. Germline V gene sequence: CDR1 SGHRS, CDR2 YFSETQ. CDR3 sequence reads: CASSGDLNEQFF. The CDR3 nucleotides read TGCGCCAGCAGCGGAGACTTGAATGAGCAGTTCTTC.

This clonotype was found once. This rearrangement joins TRBV20-1 to TRBJ2-5; a weak D match, TRBD2 (5 bases). V gave up 0 bases and J gave up 5 bases, with 7 bases separating them. The CDR3 contains 12 residues. From germline, CDR1 is DFQATT and CDR2 SNEGSKA (reference sequence). The CDR3 reads CSARDSGETQYF. CDR3 sequence (DNA): TGCAGTGCTAGAGATTCGGGGGAGACCCAGTACTTC.

This clonotype was recorded a few times. The chain links TRBV20-1 to TRBJ2-1; tentatively, D is TRBD1 (6 bases). There are 16 residues in the CDR3. Trimming pared 0 bases from V and 0 bases from J, leaving 12 bases between. Per germline, CDR1 DFQATT and CDR2 SNEGSKA (reference sequence). For the CDR3, the DNA is TGCAGTGCTAGAGATTTTCAGGGGAGCTCCTACAATGAGCAGTTCTTC. This encodes CSARDFQGSSYNEQFF.

This clonotype was picked up a small number of times. This chain links TRBV4-1 with TRBJ1-4; D is ambiguous. Trimming removed 3 bases from V and 3 bases from J, with 11 bases in between. Germline CDR1 is MGHRA and CDR2 is YSYEKL. CDR3 length equals 15 residues. The DNA for the CDR3 is TGCGCCAGCAGCCAGGGATATTCGGCTAATGAAAAACTGTTTTTT. It encodes CASSQGYSANEKLFF.

J is TRBJ2-3 and V is TRBV11-3, with TRBD2 matching over 14 bases. CDR1 is SGHNT and CDR2 is YENEEA in the germline V gene. Trimming cost V 5 bases and J 2 bases; bases outside gene matches: 6. This CDR3 spans 17 amino acids. CDR3 sequence: CASSEGTSGGTTDTQYF. The CDR3 bases are TGTGCCAGCAGCGAGGGGACTAGCGGGGGAACCACAGATACGCAGTATTTT.

The chain is built from TRBV20-1 and TRBJ1-2; D not certain. The V gene's germline CDR1 is DFQATT and CDR2 SNEGSKA (reference sequence). This CDR3 is 13 amino acids long. V shed 7 bases and J shed 0 bases, with 12 bases lying between them. The CDR3 region is CSVPGVTNYGYTF. In DNA form, the CDR3 reads TGCAGTGTTCCCGGGGTAACTAACTATGGCTACACCTTC.

The chain is built from TRBV27 and TRBJ2-5; D gene unclear. Trimming shortened V by 8 bases and J by 11 bases, and 24 bases separated the two germline ends. Germline V gives CDR1 MNHEY, CDR2 SMNVEV (reference sequence). The CDR3 covers 14 residues. The CDR3 loop is CASARRANSYGQYF. CDR3 coding DNA: TGTGCCAGCGCCCGTCGGGCCAACTCCTACGGGCAGTACTTC.

The chain couples TRBV20-1 to TRBJ1-1; D possibly corresponds to TRBD1 (5 bases). Germline loops: CDR1 DFQATT, CDR2 SNEGSKA (reference sequence). This CDR3 region has 13 residues. Trimming shortened V by 3 bases and J by 2 bases, and 10 bases separated the two germline ends. The CDR3 reads CSARGLRNTEAFF. The CDR3, as DNA: TGCAGTGCTAGGGGGCTCCGAAACACTGAAGCTTTCTTT.

There are a few counts of this clonotype. V usage is TRBV2 and J usage is TRBJ1-5, with D possibly matching TRBD1 (5 bases). V was shortened by 6 bases and J by 11 bases, with 20 bases between the two germline ends. CDR3 length: 14 amino acids. The germline V gene has CDR1 SNHLY and CDR2 FYNNEI. CDR3 region: CASRRTTEAVAQHF. The CDR3 region has the DNA TGTGCCAGCAGGCGCACGACAGAAGCTGTGGCCCAGCATTTT. Looking up the rest from reference TRBV2 and TRBJ1-5 gives the full variable domain: EPEVTQTPSHQVTQMGQEVILRCVPISNHLYFYWYRQILGQKVEFLVSFYNNEISEKSEIFDDQFSVERPDGSNFTLKIRSTKLEDSAMYFCASRRTTEAVAQHFGDGTRLSIL.

This clonotype has more than one count but fewer than ten. This chain joins TRBV6-1 and TRBJ2-4; D is ambiguous. V lost 0 bases and J lost 0, with 12 bases in between. CDR3 size: 17 residues. CDR1 is MNHNS and CDR2 is SASEGT in the germline V gene. The CDR3 is CASSEARRVLAKNIQYF. For the CDR3, the DNA is TGTGCCAGCAGTGAAGCTCGACGGGTGCTAGCCAAAAACATTCAGTACTTC.

V gene TRBV12-3 or TRBV12-4 combines with J gene TRBJ2-6; TRBD1 is a possible D gene (5 bases). This CDR3 contains 18 residues. Between the trimmed V and J ends, which lost 2 bases and 1 base, there was a span of 15 bases. This chain's CDR3 is CASSLRGSLASGANVLTF. The CDR3 DNA reads TGTGCCAGCAGTTTAAGGGGATCGCTTGCGTCTGGGGCCAACGTCCTGACTTTC.

The rearrangement joins TRBV25-1 to TRBJ2-1; D gene ambiguous. The CDR3 contains 15 residues. V dropped 1 base and J dropped 0 bases, with 7 bases sitting between them. Germline V lookup: CDR1 MGHDK, CDR2 SYGVNS. The CDR3 nucleotides read TGTGCCAGCAGTGAATGGACCAGCTCCTACAATGAGCAGTTCTTC. This sequence encodes CASSEWTSSYNEQFF.

This clonotype was observed a single time. One end of the junction is discordant with germline, which a read error may explain. The chain carries TRBV20-1 and TRBJ2-3; D is perhaps TRBD2 (5 bases). The CDR3 has 11 residues. CDR1 and CDR2 (germline): DFQATT, SNEGSKA (reference sequence). CDR3 sequence: CRASLSGTQYF. For the CDR3, the DNA is TGCAGGGCTAGTCTCAGCGGTACGCAGTATTTT.

This clonotype has only a few counts. The chain recombines TRBV6-5 with TRBJ2-1; 12 bases are a match to TRBD1. CDR3 length: 16 residues. The germline V gene has CDR1 MNHEY and CDR2 SVGAGI. The V gene end was trimmed by 5 bases and the J gene end by 6 bases; junction bases not matched to a gene: 8. The CDR3 is CASSRDRGRSVNEQFF. The CDR3 DNA is TGTGCCAGCAGTAGGGACAGGGGGCGCAGTGTCAATGAGCAGTTCTTC.

This clonotype was counted ten times or more. This chain joins TRBV7-9 and TRBJ2-1; maybe TRBD2 (5 bases). Trimming stripped 4 bases from V and 0 bases from J, with 10 bases between. Germline values: CDR1 SEHNR, CDR2 FQNEAQ (reference sequence). CDR3 length: 15 residues. This CDR3 is CASSSSSYSYNEQFF. CDR3 in DNA: TGTGCCAGCAGCTCGTCTAGCTACTCCTACAATGAGCAGTTCTTC.

The genes are TRBV6-5 and TRBJ1-1; D call uncertain. This CDR3 has 17 residues. Trimming removed 2 bases from V and 0 bases from J, with 16 bases in between. Germline assignment: CDR1 MNHEY and CDR2 SVGAGI. The CDR3 coding sequence is TGTGCCAGCAGTTACATCGACGCAGTGGGGTTGAACACTGAAGCTTTCTTT. This translates into CASSYIDAVGLNTEAFF.

CDR3 in amino acids: CASRPQGSNEKLFF. The CDR3 coding sequence is TGTGCCAGCAGACCACAGGGATCTAATGAAAAACTGTTTTTT. The J gene is TRBJ1-4, the V gene TRBV28, with D tentatively TRBD1 (6 bases). Germline assignment: CDR1 MDHEN and CDR2 SYDVKM. V gave up 6 bases and J gave up 3 bases, with 11 bases separating them. There are 14 residues in the CDR3.

This CDR3 reads CASRRGLDEAFF. The CDR3 DNA is TGTGCCAGCAGAAGGGGGCTTGACGAAGCTTTCTTT. V and J are TRBV6-5 and TRBJ1-1; the match to TRBD1 covers 7 bases. Trimming cost V 6 bases and J 8 bases; bases outside gene matches: 6. This CDR3 has 12 amino acids. Germline CDR1 MNHEY, CDR2 SVGAGI.

Comments on this clonotype: The junction differs from germline at one of its ends, possibly a read error. The V call is TRBV12-3 or TRBV12-4, the J call TRBJ2-6; the match to TRBD2 covers 7 bases. The CDR3 totals 15 residues. DNA of the CDR3: TGTGTCAGCATCTTGGGGGACTATGGGGCCAACGTCCTGACTTTC. Protein product: CVSILGDYGANVLTF.

The chain joins TRBV5-1 to TRBJ2-5, with D possibly matching TRBD1 (5 bases). CDR3 size: 15 residues. Trimming removed 2 bases from V and 4 bases from J, with 15 bases in between. The germline V gene has CDR1 SGHRS and CDR2 YFSETQ. CDR3: CASSLVDSLRETQYF. The CDR3 bases are TGCGCCAGCAGCTTAGTAGACAGCTTGCGAGAGACCCAGTACTTC.

The gene calls are TRBV27 and TRBJ1-1; D is perhaps TRBD1 (5 bases). Germline CDR1 is MNHEY and CDR2 is SMNVEV (reference sequence). The CDR3 loop spans 14 amino acids. The ends were cut back, 5 bases at V and 1 base at J, with 11 bases in the middle. The CDR3 region is CASSPIRGNTEAFF. CDR3 in DNA: TGTGCCAGCAGTCCGATAAGGGGGAACACTGAAGCTTTCTTT.

The DNA for the CDR3 is TGTGCCAGCAGTTACAACGGGGGGGCTAATGAGCAGTTCTTC. Translating gives CASSYNGGANEQFF. This chain uses TRBV6-6 with TRBJ2-1; 8 bases line up with TRBD2. The CDR3 length is 14 residues. The germline CDR1 and CDR2 sequences are MNHNY and SVGAGI (reference sequence). V was clipped by 2 bases and J by 7 bases; unmatched bases: 4.

This clonotype was counted between two and nine times. The chain uses TRBV19 and TRBJ2-3, with D possibly being TRBD2 (5 bases). CDR1 is LNHDA and CDR2 is SQIVND in the germline V gene (reference sequence). The V end lost 3 bases, the J end lost 5 bases, and 12 bases lay between the germline ends. The CDR3 contains 14 residues. In nucleotides, the CDR3 is TGTGCCAGTAGTATGGGGTTTCGGGAAGATACGCAGTATTTT. Amino acids: CASSMGFREDTQYF.

J is TRBJ2-3 and V is TRBV5-1; D is unclear. The CDR3 is 14 amino acids. V lost 1 base and J lost 4, with 10 bases in between. Germline V lookup: CDR1 SGHRS, CDR2 YFSETQ. The CDR3 nucleotides read TGCGCCAGCAGCTTGCGGGTATTAGCAGATACGCAGTATTTT. Amino acids: CASSLRVLADTQYF.